Described below is a single T cell receptor (beta chain) sequence and its context. These data belong to a study of control samples from healthy donors and cancer patients. The V end was cut by 7 bases, the J end by 0 bases, with 16 bases between. Per germline, CDR1 MNHEY and CDR2 SVGAGI. The CDR3 runs 15 residues. This table comes from immunoSEQ multiplex PCR, and its TCRdb copy is limited to in-frame clones, with some not included. The sample lists about 94,000 clones; approximately 90% were seen once. The rearrangement uses TRBV6-5 and TRBJ2-7; D may be TRBD2 (5 bases). The sample consisted of blood. This receptor was obtained from a woman younger than 35 in good health. The CDR3 region is CASTLTLGSSYEQYF. Written as DNA, the CDR3 is TGTGCCAGCACCTTAACCCTAGGGAGCTCCTACGAGCAGTACTTC.